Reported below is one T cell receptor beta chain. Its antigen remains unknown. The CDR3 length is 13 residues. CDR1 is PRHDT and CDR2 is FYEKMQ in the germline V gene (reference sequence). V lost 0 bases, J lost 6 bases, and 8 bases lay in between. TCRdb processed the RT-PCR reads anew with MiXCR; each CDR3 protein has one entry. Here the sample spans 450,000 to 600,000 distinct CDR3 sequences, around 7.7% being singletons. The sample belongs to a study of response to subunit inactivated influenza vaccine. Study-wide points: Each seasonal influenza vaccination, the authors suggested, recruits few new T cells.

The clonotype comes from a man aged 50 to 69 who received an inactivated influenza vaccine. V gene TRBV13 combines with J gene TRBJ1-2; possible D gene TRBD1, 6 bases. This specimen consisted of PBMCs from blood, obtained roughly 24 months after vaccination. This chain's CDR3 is CASSLGQGNGYTF. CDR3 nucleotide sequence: TGTGCCAGCAGCTTAGGACAGGGTAATGGCTACACCTTC. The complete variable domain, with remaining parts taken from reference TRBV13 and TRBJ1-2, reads AAGVIQSPRHLIKEKRETATLKCYPIPRHDTVYWYQQGPGQDPQFLISFYEKMQSDKGSIPDRFSAQQFSDYHSELNMSSLELGDSALYFCASSLGQGNGYTFGSGTRLTVV.